This T cell receptor (beta chain) was recorded in a study of identical twins (dated by TCRdb to 2016 to 2017). As for the study more broadly: To test whether fetal clonotypes persist, this study deep-sequenced TCR alpha and beta repertoires from monozygotic twins, from unrelated adults of various ages, and from cord blood. To rule out contamination, replicate twin experiments were performed at different times with different library preparation protocols. Here is what the overall study found, with its caveats: Excess twin sharing in beta out-of-frame sequences was weaker because fewer shared sequences lowered the signal-to-noise ratio. Invariant T cells such as MAIT and iNKT could partly confound zero-insertion analyses, although diverse VJ usage argued against such confounding for most clonotypes. Abundant cord blood beta clonotypes carried fewer insertions; young adult naive repertoires showed a weaker similar trend, while memory repertoires showed none. Out-of-frame TCR alpha sequences shared between twins showed an excess of low generation-probability sequences compared with coincidental sharing between unrelated individuals. Conclusions relied on cross-sectional statistical analysis, since the same donors could not be followed over many years. Recombination models systematically underestimated out-of-frame TCR alpha sharing in monozygotic twins but agreed with sharing between unrelated individuals.

Every donor in the study was a healthy Caucasian. The twin cohort comprised three pairs of female monozygotic twins, all aged roughly 18 to 30 years. Positive isolation kits from Invitrogen were used to isolate CD4+ and CD8+ T cell populations. For this clonotype: Its antigen remains undetermined. Within one base of it there is no much larger clone, and no base qualities were kept.

The library came from 5' RACE. These reads were obtained on an Illumina HiSeq 2000. Template switching added a universal primer binding site, and the final cDNA carried a unique molecular identifier that allowed TCR cDNA molecules to be counted accurately. Specific primers in the conserved constant-segment region were used to synthesize first-strand cDNA for TCR alpha and beta chains. To control for contamination, each cDNA library was double barcoded with a SMART-Mk sample barcode plus Illumina barcodes. Two successive PCR steps introduced TruSeq adapter sequences along with Illumina sample barcodes. TCR alpha and beta cDNA libraries were sequenced on the Illumina HiSeq platform with custom primers. Regarding the original processing steps: MiGEC was used to process raw reads and extract unique molecular identifiers, and MiXCR was used to find CDR3 positions. Recombination models were inferred per individual with the repgenHMM and IGoR tools using an EM algorithm. The tcR package in R was used for shared clonotype analysis, with sharing normalized by the product of cloneset sizes. Out-of-frame nonproductive sequences were analyzed to study raw recombination free of thymic and clonal selection effects. The public reads were reprocessed in TCRdb via fastp at Q25 and MiXCR, keeping in-frame beta chains. One record per CDR3 amino acid sequence lists the most common genes and DNA. TCRdb, not the original authors, processed these V and J calls. The sample contains 500,000 to 650,000 distinct CDR3 sequences, around 20% of them found a single time. The ten biggest clones cover approximately 0.48% of the sample.

These data were also filed under a second study, of yellow fever vaccine responses in identical twins. The second investigation adds: The authors reported that the T cell response to vaccination in identical twins appeared partly convergent and partly personalized. In identical twins, the study followed T cell clones that responded to the vaccine with precision.

The receptor was isolated from a woman aged 18 to 35 in good health. Material: CD4+ T cells sorted from blood.

The CDR3 amino acid sequence is: CASSPARTGGTEAFF. The base sequence is TGTGCCAGCTCACCGGCACGGACAGGGGGCACTGAAGCTTTCTTT. Recombination joined TRBV18 with TRBJ1-1, with 10 middle bases fitting TRBD1. The CDR3 numbers 15 residues from cysteine through phenylalanine. The only DNA kept is the CDR3, 45 bases in frame from the first base. The germline V gene provides CDR1 KGHSH and CDR2 LQKENI. V is trimmed back by 3 bases and J by 4 bases, and the junction contains 5 bases that no gene match accounts for.